The 7 T cell receptor beta chains presented below share a single source sample, sequenced in a study of CD8+ T cells in alopecia areata. Extraction and reverse transcription of RNA yielded cDNA as the sequencing template. TCRdb keeps only in-frame clones here, not all; method: immunoSEQ multiplex PCR. The sample has 160,000 or so clones; around three fifths are singletons. As for treatment: oral pan-JAK inhibitor, 5-10 mg twice daily. Sequences were derived from CD4+ T cells sorted from blood, sampled at week 4, from a patient treated with tofacitinib. These receptors all come from a human donor with alopecia areata.

This chain uses TRBV30 with TRBJ1-5, with D possibly TRBD1 on 5 matching bases. V was trimmed by 5 bases and J by 0 bases, leaving 14 bases between them. The CDR3 has 15 amino acids. CDR1 is GTSNPN and CDR2 is SVGIG in the germline V gene (reference sequence). This CDR3 is CAWSLPGGSNQPQHF. The CDR3 DNA reads TGTGCCTGGTCCCTACCGGGGGGTAGCAATCAGCCCCAGCATTTT.

The gene calls are TRBV7-8 and TRBJ1-2, with 7 bases identical to TRBD1. Germline CDR1 SGHVS, CDR2 FQNEAQ. Unmatched junction bases numbered 5, after V lost 1 base and J lost 6 bases. CDR3 size: 14 residues. For the CDR3, the DNA is TGTGCCAGCAGCTTAGAGACAGGGCGAGATGGCTACACCTTC. It encodes CASSLETGRDGYTF.

The rearrangement joins TRBV5-1 to TRBJ2-5, with a tentative D call TRBD2 (6 bases). Germline V CDR1 and CDR2: SGHRS, YFSETQ. This CDR3 has 15 residues. With 9 bases removed from V and 5 bases from J, the gap between germline ends came to 23 bases. The CDR3 DNA reads TGCGCCACGACACCAGGCGGCGGGGACCCGGAGACCCAGTACTTC. Protein: CATTPGGGDPETQYF.

Only a few counts were recorded for this clone. The rearrangement links TRBV29-1 to TRBJ2-7; D tentatively fits TRBD1 or TRBD2 (7 bases each). The CDR3 contains 12 residues. Germline loops: CDR1 SQVTM, CDR2 ANQGSEA. The V gene lost 6 bases and the J gene lost 5 bases, with 14 bases spanning the gap. CDR3 amino acids: CSVRQGGNEQYF. In DNA form, the CDR3 reads TGCAGCGTGAGGCAGGGGGGGAACGAGCAGTACTTC.

This clone has more than one count but fewer than ten. The chain couples TRBV27 to TRBJ2-6; weak D call: TRBD1 (7 bases). The V end lost 6 bases, the J end lost 2 bases, and 20 bases lay between the germline ends. In germline, CDR1 is MNHEY, CDR2 SMNVEV (reference sequence). The CDR3 length is 18 residues. CDR3 residues: CASSQGPIRGAGANVLTF. The CDR3 bases are TGTGCCAGCAGCCAAGGCCCGATCAGGGGGGCTGGGGCCAACGTCCTGACTTTC.

This clone was seen only a few times. The J gene is TRBJ2-7, the V gene TRBV6-5; 7 bases are a match to TRBD1. With V trimmed by 6 bases and J by 6 bases, 2 bases remained unmatched. This CDR3 region has 11 residues. CDR1 and CDR2 (germline): MNHEY, SVGAGI. The CDR3 loop reads CASSQGVEQYF. The CDR3 DNA is TGTGCCAGCAGCCAGGGGGTCGAGCAGTACTTC.

This sequence joins TRBV15 and TRBJ1-1; D remains ambiguous. From germline, CDR1 is LNHNV and CDR2 YYDKDF (reference sequence). V lost 8 bases to trimming and J lost 8 bases, with 18 bases between them. There are 13 residues in the CDR3. CDR3 nucleotides: TGTGCCACCGGCCTGGCCCCGAGATACGAAGCTTTCTTT. Residues: CATGLAPRYEAFF.